A selection of T cell receptor beta chains follows, all from one sample in a study of long-term antiretroviral therapy in people with HIV. TCRdb's copy holds only in-frame clones and misses some; the assay was immunoSEQ multiplex PCR. The sample gives tens of thousands of clones, roughly 79% of which show up once; 4.6% is in the top ten. The source material was unsorted PBMCs, sampled 0.5 years after starting antiretroviral therapy. The source of these receptors is a man younger than 30 with HIV. Each CDR3 is given with its conserved first and last residue. D genes are given only for firm matches. Only some rows state a clone size, as once, few, many or a class for expanded clones.

abundance,d_gene,v_gene,len,j_gene,CDR3aa,CDR3nt
.,.,TRBV7-2,15,TRBJ1-5,CASSLAGGGGQPQHF,TGTGCCAGCAGCTTAGCGGGAGGGGGAGGTCAGCCCCAGCATTTT
.,.,TRBV10-3,12,TRBJ2-5,CATRRDEETQYF,TGTGCCACCCGACGGGACGAAGAGACCCAGTACTTC
.,.,TRBV10-3,13,TRBJ1-2,CAISEDNGFGYTF,TGTGCCATCAGCGAGGATAACGGATTCGGCTACACCTTC
.,.,TRBV6-5,14,TRBJ1-3,CASREIFSGNTIYF,TGTGCCAGCAGGGAGATCTTCTCTGGAAACACCATATATTTT
.,.,TRBV7-2,15,TRBJ2-3,CASSQQGSGTDTQYF,TGTGCCAGCAGCCAACAGGGTTCCGGCACAGATACGCAGTATTTT
.,TRBD2,TRBV27,14,TRBJ2-7,CASSLLGGFSEQYF,TGTGCCAGCAGTCTGCTCGGGGGGTTTAGCGAGCAGTACTTC
.,TRBD2,TRBV6-5,13,TRBJ2-7,CASAKLAGDEQYF,TGTGCCAGCGCAAAACTAGCGGGAGACGAGCAGTACTTC
.,.,TRBV10-3,14,TRBJ2-1,CATVDRSSYNEQFF,TGTGCCACCGTAGACAGGAGCTCCTACAATGAGCAGTTCTTC
.,TRBD2,TRBV2,18,TRBJ2-3,CASSEALPGRGGEDTQYF,TGTGCCAGCAGTGAAGCGCTTCCTGGGCGGGGGGGCGAAGATACGCAGTATTTT
.,.,TRBV5-4,16,TRBJ2-1,CASAEGTGRVLHEQFF,TGTGCCAGCGCTGAGGGGACCGGGCGGGTTTTGCATGAGCAGTTCTTC
.,.,TRBV27,16,TRBJ1-5,CASSLGAEDSNQPQHF,TGTGCCAGCAGTTTAGGGGCGGAAGATAGCAATCAGCCCCAGCATTTT
.,.,TRBV18,15,TRBJ1-2,CASSPPAEENYGYTF,TGTGCCAGCTCACCACCGGCAGAAGAAAACTATGGCTACACCTTC
.,TRBD2,TRBV4-3,18,TRBJ2-3,CASSQGVSGRAGGDTQYF,TGCGCCAGCAGCCAAGGGGTTAGCGGGAGGGCCGGGGGAGATACGCAGTATTTT
once,.,TRBV27,13,TRBJ1-5,CASRTYSNQPQHF,TGTGCCAGCAGGACCTATAGCAATCAGCCCCAGCATTTT
few,TRBD1,TRBV2,13,TRBJ1-5,CASRVGQGLAQHF,TGTGCCAGCAGAGTTGGACAGGGGCTGGCCCAGCATTTT
.,.,TRBV28,13,TRBJ2-5,CASSLRGQETQYF,TGTGCCAGCAGTTTACGGGGTCAGGAGACCCAGTACTTC
.,.,TRBV7-8,16,TRBJ1-3,CASAQGPGLEGNTIYF,TGTGCCAGCGCCCAAGGTCCGGGATTGGAAGGAAACACCATATATTTT
.,TRBD2,TRBV4-2,17,TRBJ2-3,CASSEGEQAGGHPTQYF,TGTGCCAGCAGCGAAGGGGAACAAGCGGGGGGGCATCCTACGCAGTATTTT
.,TRBD2,TRBV5-4,15,TRBJ2-1,CASSHLAGGVNEQFF,TGTGCCAGCAGCCATCTAGCGGGAGGGGTCAATGAGCAGTTCTTC
.,.,TRBV7-9,15,TRBJ1-4,CASSTRTESNEKLFF,TGTGCCAGCAGCACAAGGACAGAGAGCAATGAAAAACTGTTTTTT
.,TRBD1,TRBV7-9,16,TRBJ2-1,CASSGGGQGVINEQFF,TGTGCCAGCAGCGGGGGTGGACAGGGTGTTATCAATGAGCAGTTCTTC
.,TRBD2,TRBV10-2,16,TRBJ2-1,CASRISSGLDVDEQFF,TGCGCCAGCAGGATTTCATCGGGACTAGACGTCGATGAGCAGTTCTTC
.,.,TRBV21-1,16,TRBJ1-3,CASTRGTASSGNTIYF,TGTGCCAGCACCAGGGGCACCGCTAGCTCTGGAAACACCATATATTTT
.,.,TRBV5-6,15,TRBJ2-5,CASSLEGRKQETQYF,TGTGCCAGCAGCTTGGAGGGACGAAAACAAGAGACCCAGTACTTC
.,.,TRBV6-1,14,TRBJ1-4,CASSWGSTNEKLFF,TGTGCCAGCAGTTGGGGATCAACTAATGAAAAACTGTTTTTT
.,TRBD1,TRBV6-1,16,TRBJ1-4,CASSKGQGASNEKLFF,TGTGCCAGCAGTAAAGGACAGGGGGCGTCTAATGAAAAACTGTTTTTT
.,.,TRBV5-1,13,TRBJ2-1,CASSSQGTDEQFF,TGCGCCAGCAGCTCGCAGGGGACGGATGAGCAGTTCTTC
.,.,TRBV6-5,15,TRBJ2-2,CASSYLRAATGELFF,TGTGCCAGCAGTTATTTGAGGGCCGCCACCGGGGAGCTGTTTTTT
.,TRBD2,TRBV7-3,15,TRBJ2-1,CASSAGTSGYNEQFF,TGTGCCAGCAGCGCCGGGACTAGCGGTTACAATGAGCAGTTCTTC
few,.,TRBV2,14,TRBJ2-7,CASSDLDRPYEQYF,TGTGCCAGCAGTGACTTAGACAGACCCTACGAGCAGTACTTC
.,.,TRBV6-1,13,TRBJ2-3,CASSRGLSDTQYF,TGTGCCAGCAGTCGGGGGCTCTCGGATACGCAGTATTTT
.,.,TRBV13,14,TRBJ2-3,CATSSGEGTDTQYF,TGTGCCACCTCTTCGGGGGAAGGAACAGATACGCAGTATTTT
.,.,TRBV11-2,14,TRBJ2-5,CASSVGSTGETQYF,TGTGCCAGCTCCGTGGGGAGCACCGGGGAGACCCAGTACTTC
.,.,TRBV5-1,15,TRBJ2-1,CASSTHQSSYNEQFF,TGCGCCAGCAGCACGCACCAGAGCTCCTACAATGAGCAGTTCTTC
.,.,TRBV11-1,16,TRBJ2-5,CASSFPPGVGAETQYF,TGTGCCAGCAGCTTTCCCCCGGGTGTGGGGGCTGAGACCCAGTACTTC
.,TRBD2,TRBV6-4,15,TRBJ2-1,CASSIAGEPYNEQFF,TGTGCCAGCAGTATTGCGGGGGAACCCTACAATGAGCAGTTCTTC
.,.,TRBV4-3,15,TRBJ1-4,CASSPQGLPNEKLFF,TGCGCCAGCAGCCCTCAGGGTCTGCCTAATGAAAAACTGTTTTTT
.,.,TRBV27,12,TRBJ1-5,CASRQGTQPQHF,TGTGCCAGCAGACAGGGCACTCAGCCCCAGCATTTT
.,TRBD2,TRBV19,16,TRBJ2-1,CASSIGTSARSPEQFF,TGTGCCAGTAGTATCGGGACTAGCGCACGTAGTCCCGAGCAGTTCTTC
.,.,TRBV7-2,13,TRBJ1-1,CASSLRANTEAFF,TGTGCCAGCAGCTTGAGGGCGAACACTGAAGCTTTCTTT